The subject of this entry is one T cell receptor beta chain. There is no known antigen for this receptor. No base-level quality is on record; no much larger clone is a single base apart. This entry comes from a study of blood T cell repertoires in COVID-19 (dated by TCRdb to the early 2020s). As for the study more broadly: Collaborator samples came from the United States, Italy and Spain and covered acute and convalescent phases of COVID-19. Subjects who had been exposed to COVID-19, were actively infected with it, or had recovered from it provided the deeply sampled blood TCRbeta repertoires that made up the dataset. Where HLA class I and class II types were available, the types were taken from metadata supplied by the sample provider, not from assay-based typing. A de-identified subject ID, COVID-19 status, age in years and sex were almost always included in the sample metadata. The samples were drawn from the first 160 participants of the ongoing ImmuneRACE study and from about 1,200 subjects provided by 6 global collaborators. The prospective study material was composed of cDNA or gDNA derived from T cells, B-cell-depleted T cells, or PBMCs. A freely available public database, intended as a resource for researchers studying the immune response to SARS-CoV-2, is where the repertoires were released.

TCRbeta CDR3 regions were amplified from genomic DNA using the immunoSEQ Assay, a bias-controlled multiplex PCR. Per the original workflow: The number of nucleated cells in each sample was estimated from the amplification of reference gene primers within the assay. To quantify the absolute abundance of each unique TCRbeta CDR3 rearrangement, sequence reads were collapsed and filtered. For each sample, productive Simpson clonality was calculated as the square root of Simpson's diversity index across productive rearrangements. TCRdb took this table from immuneACCESS and kept in-frame rearrangements with V and J called. Such tables lack part of the clones; where checked against another copy, unresolved V genes explain under half of the gap, and the rest is unexplained. The DNA was the basis for D and trimming; V, J and clone size are from that table. The sample has over 200,000 clones on record, about 88% of them singletons. The top ten hold less than 3% of the sample.

Study-wide conclusions, independent of this receptor: The quantity of clinical and demographic metadata differed by source and by participant and was supplied without curation.

V sheds 0 bases and J sheds 1 base, leaving 15 bases between their ends. The CDR3 contains 17 residues, cysteine and phenylalanine counted. Kept here is only the CDR3 DNA, which spans 51 bases and is read in frame from base 1. CDR1 and CDR2 (SGHDN, FVKESK) derive from the germline V gene. The collaborating institutions used their own protocols to collect whole blood in K2EDTA tubes. For TCRbeta analysis, collaborators shipped samples in one of three forms: frozen whole blood, isolated PBMCs, or DNA extracted from either of those sample types. Rearrangement joined TRBV14 to TRBJ2-5; a weak D assignment points to TRBD1 (5 bases agree). The sequence came from a woman aged 60 to 75 with acute or convalescent COVID-19. Sequences were obtained from peripheral blood. The DNA sequence is TGTGCCAGCAGCCAAGATGAGTCAGGGCTTCTCCAAGAGACCCAGTACTTC. Its product reads: CASSQDESGLLQETQYF.